The entry below gives a single T cell receptor beta chain sequence along with its context. The CDR3 covers 18 residues. V trimming: 5 bases; J trimming: 2 bases; junction bases outside the gene matches: 9. Germline loops: CDR1 MNHEY, CDR2 SMNVEV (reference sequence). This entry comes from a study of T-cell reconstitution after alpha-beta-depleted transplantation in children. TCRbeta library construction was performed incorporating unique molecular identifiers. One entry per CDR3 protein, called by TCRdb with MiXCR from the PCR reads. The table records approximately 240,000 distinct CDR3 sequences, around 10% of them present only once.

The chain is built from TRBV27 and TRBJ2-6, with 10 positions matching TRBD1. Sequenced material: PBMCs from the stem cell graft donor, taken from the stem cell graft. This clonotype was obtained from a human donor who donated a stem cell graft to a child with acute lymphoblastic leukemia. CDR3 region: CASSPPTGGVTGANVLTF. CDR3 nucleotides: TGTGCCAGCAGTCCGCCGACAGGGGGCGTAACTGGGGCCAACGTCCTGACTTTC.